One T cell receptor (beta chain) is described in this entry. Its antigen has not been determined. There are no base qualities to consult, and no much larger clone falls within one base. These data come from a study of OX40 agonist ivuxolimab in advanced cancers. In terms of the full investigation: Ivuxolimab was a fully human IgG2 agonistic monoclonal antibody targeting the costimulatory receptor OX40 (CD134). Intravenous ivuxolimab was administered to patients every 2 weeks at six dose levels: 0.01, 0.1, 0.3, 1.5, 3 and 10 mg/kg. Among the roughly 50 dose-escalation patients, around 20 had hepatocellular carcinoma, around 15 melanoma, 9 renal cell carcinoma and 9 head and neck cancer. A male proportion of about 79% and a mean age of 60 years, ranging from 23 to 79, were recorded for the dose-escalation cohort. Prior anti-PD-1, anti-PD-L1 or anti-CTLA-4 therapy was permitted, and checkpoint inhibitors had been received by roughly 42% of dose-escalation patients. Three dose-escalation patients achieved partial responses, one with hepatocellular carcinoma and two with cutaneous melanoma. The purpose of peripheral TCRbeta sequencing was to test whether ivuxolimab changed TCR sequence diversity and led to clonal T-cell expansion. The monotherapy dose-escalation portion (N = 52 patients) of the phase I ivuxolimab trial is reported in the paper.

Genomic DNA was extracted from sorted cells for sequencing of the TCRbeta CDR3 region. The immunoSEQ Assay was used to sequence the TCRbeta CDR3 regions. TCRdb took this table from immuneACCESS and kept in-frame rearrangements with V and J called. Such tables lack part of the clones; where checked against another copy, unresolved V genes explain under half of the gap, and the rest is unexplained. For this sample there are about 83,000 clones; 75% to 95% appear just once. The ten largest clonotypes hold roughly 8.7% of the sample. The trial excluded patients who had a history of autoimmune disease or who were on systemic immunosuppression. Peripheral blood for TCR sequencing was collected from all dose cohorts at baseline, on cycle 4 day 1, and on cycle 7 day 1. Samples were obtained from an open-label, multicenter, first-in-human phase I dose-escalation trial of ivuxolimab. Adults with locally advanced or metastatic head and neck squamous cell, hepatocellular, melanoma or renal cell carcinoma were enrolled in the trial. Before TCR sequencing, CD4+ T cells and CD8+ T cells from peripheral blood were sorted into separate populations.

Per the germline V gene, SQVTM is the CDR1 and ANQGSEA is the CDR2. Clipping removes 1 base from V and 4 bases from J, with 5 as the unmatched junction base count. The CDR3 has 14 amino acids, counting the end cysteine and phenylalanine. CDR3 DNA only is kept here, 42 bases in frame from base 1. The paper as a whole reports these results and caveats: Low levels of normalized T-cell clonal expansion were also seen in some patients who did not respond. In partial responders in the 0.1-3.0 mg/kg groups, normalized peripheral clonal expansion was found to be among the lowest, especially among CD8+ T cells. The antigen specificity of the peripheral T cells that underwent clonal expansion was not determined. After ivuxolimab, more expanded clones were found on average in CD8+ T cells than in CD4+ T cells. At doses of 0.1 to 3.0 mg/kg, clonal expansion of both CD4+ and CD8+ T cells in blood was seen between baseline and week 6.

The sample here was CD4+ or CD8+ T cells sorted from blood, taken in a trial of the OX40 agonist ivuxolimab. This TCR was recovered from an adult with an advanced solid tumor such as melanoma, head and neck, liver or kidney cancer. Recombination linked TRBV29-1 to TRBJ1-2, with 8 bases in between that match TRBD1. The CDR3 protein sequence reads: CSVEVEGTGYGYTF. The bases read TGCAGCGTTGAAGTCGAAGGGACAGGCTATGGCTACACCTTC.